This T cell receptor beta chain derives from a study of blood T cells in healthy people across ages. Study results and limitations: A strong correlation was found between TCR beta diversity and the percentage of naive T cells. Estimated diversity, derived from one million T cells, was regarded as an underestimate.

CDR1 is SGHAT, CDR2 FQDESV, per germline (reference sequence). The CDR3 sequence is 17 residues long. Trimming removed 6 bases at V and 0 bases at J, with 18 bases between. A sample-barcoded 5' primer and a J-beta primer mix were used in a second PCR of about 7 to 11 cycles. A template-switch adaptor with 12 random nucleotides tagged each cDNA molecule. TCRdb reanalysed the 5' RACE reads using MiXCR and keeps one entry per CDR3 protein. The sample lists some 900,000 distinct CDR3 sequences, roughly 48% occurring once. Only a few counts were recorded for this clonotype. Its cognate antigen is unknown. Sequencing used blood. The origin of this receptor is a man aged 25 to 45 in good health. This chain uses TRBV11-1 with TRBJ2-1, with D perhaps TRBD1 (6 bases). The CDR3 DNA reads as TGTGCCAGCAGGCCATCAGGGGCCTCGAGCTCCTACAATGAGCAGTTCTTC. This gives the protein CASRPSGASSSYNEQFF.